This T cell receptor (beta chain) was recorded in a study of shared clonotypes between healthy human individuals. Study in general: For every donor, three CD4 naive, three CD4 memory, two CD8 naive and one CD8 memory plates were used. Broader study findings: A handful of donors showed sharing of 4.5% to 5% of naive CD4 clonotypes.

On this clone itself: Antigen specificity is unknown.

Generated by immunoSEQ multiplex PCR, the TCRdb table keeps only in-frame clones and is missing some. Found here are about a million clones, 76% of them singletons; the top ten hold about 1.5%. The CDR3 loop spans 16 amino acids. The germline CDR1 and CDR2 sequences are SGHAT and FQNNGV. V was clipped by 3 bases and J by 0 bases, with 12 bases between them. The donors were adults (healthy and HIV-negative) with no recent acute infections or vaccinations. Among the donors, all were Caucasian adults who lived in Nashville, Tennessee. The source of this sequence is a man younger than 35 in good health. Sequenced material: memory CD4+ T cells sorted from blood. The subset is: CD45RA-negative fraction. This chain links TRBV11-2 with TRBJ2-1; D uncertain. The CDR3: CASSFSRHSSYNEQFF. The CDR3, as DNA: TGTGCCAGCAGCTTTAGTCGGCACAGCTCCTACAATGAGCAGTTCTTC.